The TCR beta chain described here comes from a study of blood T cell repertoires in COVID-19. The data were produced by immunoSEQ multiplex PCR, yet TCRdb's version contains in-frame clones alone and is incomplete. The sample shows about 84,000 clones, around 83% of them seen only once. The CDR3 runs to 15 residues. Trimming took 6 bases from V and 0 from J, leaving 11 bases between them. CDR1 MNHEY and CDR2 SVGAGI come from the germline V gene. The sample consisted of peripheral blood. This TCR came from a man older than 75 with active or convalescent COVID-19. The chain uses TRBV6-5 and TRBJ2-2; D remains unclear. The CDR3 nucleotides are TGTGCCAGCAGACTCCTGCAGGCGAACACCGGGGAGCTGTTTTTT. It translates to CASRLLQANTGELFF.